A selection of T cell receptor beta chains follows, all from one sample in a study of human T cells and chemical hapten exposure. TCRdb analysed the RACE reads with MiXCR anew, one entry per CDR3 protein. The sample yields some 170,000 distinct CDR3 sequences, approximately 20% seen once. The sample was whole blood, taken in connection with sensitization to the hapten diphenylcyclopropenone (DPC). The receptor source for this set is a woman aged 50 to 65 with alopecia areata. Some clones in this sample may be carry-over from other donors' samples. The CDR3 runs from the conserved cysteine through the conserved F or W. The D gene is left open where the match is weak. Clone size, where shown, is once, few, many, or a class for clones that have expanded.

abundance	len	v_gene	d_gene	j_gene	CDR3aa	CDR3nt
-	14	TRBV20-1	TRBD1	TRBJ2-7	CSARPWTGSYEQYF	TGCAGTGCCCGGCCATGGACAGGATCCTACGAGCAGTACTTC
-	16	TRBV13	-	TRBJ2-5	CASSLRAFSGRETQYF	TGTGCCAGCAGCCTGCGAGCTTTCTCTGGGAGGGAGACCCAGTACTTC
few	16	TRBV25-1	TRBD2	TRBJ2-3	CASSEGTSGSTDTQYF	TGTGCCAGCAGTGAAGGGACTAGCGGGAGCACAGATACGCAGTATTTT
-	13	TRBV29-1	-	TRBJ2-5	CSVVARGAETQYF	TGCAGCGTTGTTGCGAGGGGAGCCGAGACCCAGTACTTC
-	12	TRBV29-1	-	TRBJ2-1	CSVAAVLDEQFF	TGCAGCGTTGCGGCGGTTCTTGATGAGCAGTTCTTC
-	11	TRBV2	-	TRBJ1-1	CASSKWAEAFF	TGTGCCAGCAGTAAATGGGCTGAAGCTTTCTTT
-	16	TRBV6-5	-	TRBJ2-1	CASSYSRRDSYNEQFF	TGTGCCAGCAGTTACTCGAGACGGGACTCCTACAATGAGCAGTTCTTC
few	13	TRBV29-1	-	TRBJ1-2	CSVAAGSNYGYTF	TGCAGCGTTGCGGCAGGTTCTAACTATGGCTACACCTTC
few	14	TRBV29-1	-	TRBJ2-1	CSVGGPGPNNEQFF	TGCAGCGTTGGCGGGCCGGGTCCTAACAATGAGCAGTTCTTC
few	13	TRBV6-1	-	TRBJ1-5	CASSAESHQPQHF	TGTGCCAGCAGTGCAGAGTCCCATCAGCCCCAGCATTTT
few	13	TRBV5-1	-	TRBJ1-5	CASSLDINQPQHF	TGCGCCAGCAGCTTGGACATCAATCAGCCCCAGCATTTT
-	13	TRBV28	-	TRBJ1-2	CASRIRYRDGYTF	TGTGCCAGCAGGATAAGGTACAGGGATGGCTACACCTTC
few	14	TRBV6-2/TRBV6-3	-	TRBJ2-1	CASSSGLIYNEQFF	TGTGCCAGCAGTTCCGGATTAATTTACAATGAGCAGTTCTTC
few	18	TRBV19	-	TRBJ2-6	CASSTKGYSHSGANVLTF	TGTGCCAGTAGTACAAAGGGGTATAGCCACTCTGGGGCCAACGTCCTGACTTTC
-	14	TRBV7-6	TRBD2	TRBJ2-7	CASSSREGPYEQYF	TGTGCCAGCAGCTCGCGGGAGGGCCCTTACGAGCAGTACTTC
-	14	TRBV7-9	-	TRBJ2-7	CASSLVPGLYEQYF	TGTGCCAGCAGCTTAGTCCCAGGCCTCTACGAGCAGTACTTC
many	12	TRBV29-1	-	TRBJ1-2	CSLYTPTSGYTF	TGCAGCTTATATACTCCAACCAGCGGCTACACCTTC
few	11	TRBV29-1	-	TRBJ2-2	CSVMYTGELFF	TGCAGCGTTATGTACACCGGGGAGCTGTTTTTT
few	15	TRBV25-1	-	TRBJ1-6	CASSEYGSYNSPLHF	TGTGCCAGCAGTGAATATGGCTCCTATAATTCACCCCTCCACTTT
few	14	TRBV20-1	TRBD1	TRBJ2-3	CSASSGTGRDTQYF	TGCAGTGCTAGCTCCGGGACAGGGAGAGATACGCAGTATTTT
-	15	TRBV19	TRBD1	TRBJ2-1	CASSMPGQGYNEQFF	TGTGCCAGTAGTATGCCGGGACAGGGCTACAATGAGCAGTTCTTC
-	15	TRBV2	TRBD1	TRBJ1-4	CASSADRGRGEKLFF	TGTGCCAGCAGTGCCGACAGGGGACGTGGAGAAAAACTGTTTTTT
few	14	TRBV29-1	TRBD2	TRBJ2-7	CSVAGGGNSYEQYF	TGCAGCGTTGCGGGGGGAGGGAACTCCTACGAGCAGTACTTC
-	11	TRBV11-2	-	TRBJ2-3	CASSKTDTQYF	TGTGCCAGCAGCAAAACGGATACGCAGTATTTT
-	14	TRBV20-1	-	TRBJ2-7	CSASQSRATYEQYF	TGCAGTGCTAGCCAATCTAGGGCTACCTACGAGCAGTACTTC
-	13	TRBV3-1	-	TRBJ2-3	CASRLGSTDTQYF	TGTGCCAGCAGGCTAGGGTCGACAGATACGCAGTATTTT
-	16	TRBV5-1	-	TRBJ2-5	CASSRDGRGTGETQYF	TGCGCCAGTTCTCGAGACGGACGCGGAACCGGGGAGACCCAGTACTTC
few	14	TRBV27	-	TRBJ1-2	CASSLNMGYVGYTF	TGTGCCAGCAGTTTAAACATGGGTTATGTCGGCTACACCTTC
few	16	TRBV7-9	-	TRBJ2-2	CASSLVGRPNTGELFF	TGTGCCAGCAGCTTGGTCGGACGTCCGAACACCGGGGAGCTGTTTTTT
many	15	TRBV7-2	TRBD1	TRBJ2-1	CASSLFGQGRNEQFF	TGTGCCAGCAGCTTATTCGGACAGGGGCGAAATGAGCAGTTCTTC
-	13	TRBV7-2	-	TRBJ2-5	CASSYSYQETQYF	TGTGCCAGCTCGTACAGCTACCAAGAGACCCAGTACTTC
few	15	TRBV3-1	-	TRBJ2-2	CASSQVRTTTGELFF	TGTGCCAGCAGCCAAGTGCGGACTACCACCGGGGAGCTGTTTTTT
-	16	TRBV7-2	TRBD2	TRBJ2-7	CASSSQAGVVNYEQYF	TGTGCCAGCAGCTCGCAAGCGGGAGTGGTAAACTACGAGCAGTACTTC
-	17	TRBV7-2	TRBD2	TRBJ2-7	CASSRPSGTSGNREQYF	TGTGCCAGCAGCAGACCCTCCGGGACTAGCGGTAATCGCGAGCAGTACTTC
-	14	TRBV11-2	TRBD2	TRBJ2-5	CASSTGGISETQYF	TGTGCCAGCAGCACCGGGGGGATATCAGAGACCCAGTACTTC
-	17	TRBV4-2	TRBD2	TRBJ2-1	CASSPDQLAGMGNEQFF	TGTGCCAGCAGCCCAGACCAACTAGCGGGTATGGGGAATGAGCAGTTCTTC
few	14	TRBV12-3/TRBV12-4	-	TRBJ2-3	CASSPLATLDTQYF	TGTGCCAGCAGTCCATTAGCGACGCTGGATACGCAGTATTTT
few	12	TRBV13	-	TRBJ2-7	CASSPYPGGQYF	TGTGCCAGCAGCCCATACCCGGGCGGGCAGTACTTC
few	16	TRBV5-1	TRBD1	TRBJ2-5	CASSFQNRQGKETQYF	TGCGCCAGCAGCTTCCAAAACCGACAGGGTAAAGAGACCCAGTACTTC
-	15	TRBV29-1	-	TRBJ2-1	CSVEKGQSSYNEQFF	TGCAGCGTTGAAAAGGGGCAGAGCTCCTACAATGAGCAGTTCTTC
few	13	TRBV6-2/TRBV6-3	TRBD1	TRBJ1-1	CASSAGRGTEAFF	TGTGCCAGCAGTGCCGGCAGGGGGACTGAAGCTTTCTTT
few	13	TRBV5-4	TRBD1	TRBJ2-1	CASSWDSKNEQFF	TGTGCCAGCAGCTGGGACAGCAAAAATGAGCAGTTCTTC
-	15	TRBV27	-	TRBJ2-2	CASSFGPHVTGELFF	TGTGCCAGCAGTTTTGGGCCACACGTCACCGGGGAGCTGTTTTTT
-	12	TRBV29-1	-	TRBJ1-1	CSVEAVNTEAFF	TGCAGCGTTGAGGCGGTGAACACTGAAGCTTTCTTT
few	17	TRBV4-2	TRBD2	TRBJ2-2	CASSQDPSGSGTGELFF	TGTGCCAGCAGCCAAGATCCCAGCGGGAGCGGCACCGGGGAGCTGTTTTTT
-	13	TRBV20-1	-	TRBJ2-1	CSAPRKLNNEQFF	TGCAGTGCCCCCCGCAAGCTCAACAATGAGCAGTTCTTC
-	17	TRBV13	TRBD2	TRBJ2-7	CASSTRTSGRVPYEQYF	TGTGCCAGCAGCACTAGGACTAGCGGGAGGGTTCCCTACGAGCAGTACTTC
few	14	TRBV18	-	TRBJ1-6	CASSPPITDSPLHF	TGTGCCAGCTCACCCCCAATAACAGATTCACCCCTCCACTTT
once	17	TRBV30	TRBD2	TRBJ2-5	CAWSGGLAGEFWETQYF	TGTGCCTGGAGCGGAGGACTAGCGGGAGAGTTCTGGGAGACCCAGTACTTC
few	12	TRBV7-8	-	TRBJ2-7	CASSLEGGEQYF	TGTGCCAGCAGCTTAGAGGGTGGCGAGCAGTACTTC
-	14	TRBV2	-	TRBJ1-3	CASLQGSSGNTIYF	TGTGCTTCGCTTCAGGGGAGCTCTGGAAACACCATATATTTT
few	15	TRBV6-1	-	TRBJ1-3	CASSELWSSGNTIYF	TGTGCCAGCAGTGAATTGTGGAGCTCTGGAAACACCATATATTTT
many	12	TRBV6-2/TRBV6-3	-	TRBJ2-2	CASSYSTGELFF	TGTGCCAGCAGTTACTCGACCGGGGAGCTGTTTTTT
-	19	TRBV5-1	-	TRBJ2-6	CASSLDIWGPISGANVLTF	TGCGCCAGCAGCTTGGATATTTGGGGACCGATCTCTGGGGCCAACGTCCTGACTTTC
many	15	TRBV19	TRBD2	TRBJ2-5	CASKAGAALQETQYF	TGTGCCAGTAAGGCGGGAGCGGCGCTACAAGAGACCCAGTACTTC
-	15	TRBV20-1	-	TRBJ2-7	CSALRRDFGTYEQYF	TGCAGTGCTCTACGCCGGGACTTCGGGACCTACGAGCAGTACTTC
-	16	TRBV12-5	-	TRBJ2-7	CASGLDTSQGSYEQYF	TGTGCTAGTGGTTTGGACACCAGTCAGGGGAGCTACGAGCAGTACTTC
many	14	TRBV7-9	-	TRBJ2-2	CASSIQANTGELFF	TGTGCCAGCAGCATACAGGCTAACACCGGGGAGCTGTTTTTT